The 8 T cell receptor beta chains listed next were all sequenced from one sample in a study of blood T cell repertoires in COVID-19. Repertoires were generated with immunoSEQ multiplex PCR, while TCRdb's copy carries only in-frame clones and drops some. Seen here are 150,000 to 200,000 clones, about 91% observed once, and the top ten hold more than 3.5%. The sample was peripheral blood. The origin of the receptors is a woman aged 25 to 39 with acute or convalescent COVID-19.

The gene calls are TRBV5-8 and TRBJ2-1; 15 bases map to TRBD2. Germline V lookup: CDR1 SGHTS, CDR2 YDEGEE. CDR3 length: 17 amino acids. J was trimmed by 4 bases and V by 7 bases; bases with no gene match: 9. CDR3 loop: CASARTSGRASYNEQFF. In DNA form, the CDR3 reads TGTGCCAGCGCCCGGACTAGCGGGAGGGCCTCTTACAATGAGCAGTTCTTC.

In DNA, the CDR3 is TGCAGCGTTGTTTCTGTAATCCGCGGGGAGCTGTTTTTT. Encoded protein: CSVVSVIRGELFF. The chain uses TRBV29-1 and TRBJ2-2; D is unresolved. CDR1 is SQVTM, CDR2 ANQGSEA, per germline. V gave up 4 bases and J gave up 7 bases, with 13 bases separating them. This CDR3 region has 13 residues.

The V gene is TRBV7-8, the J gene TRBJ2-3; D unresolved. Trimming cost V 7 bases and J 3 bases, with 5 bases left between them. This CDR3 is built from 11 residues. CDR1 and CDR2 (germline): SGHVS, FQNEAQ. The CDR3 loop is CASTITDTQYF. The DNA for the CDR3 is TGTGCCAGCACCATTACAGATACGCAGTATTTT.

V usage is TRBV7-9 and J usage is TRBJ1-3; no clear D gene. Trimming pared 4 bases from V and 0 bases from J, leaving 10 bases between. Germline CDR1 is SEHNR and CDR2 is FQNEAQ (reference sequence). This CDR3 has 15 amino acids. As DNA, the CDR3 is TGTGCCAGCAGCTCAATCCGGGACTCTGGAAACACCATATATTTT. Translation: CASSSIRDSGNTIYF.

The chain carries TRBV7-8 and TRBJ2-7; D is possibly TRBD2 (5 bases). The germline V and J ends were trimmed by 6 bases and 4 bases, with 13 bases remaining between them. Germline lookup yields CDR1 SGHVS and CDR2 FQNEAQ. The CDR3 is 13 residues long. Written as DNA, the CDR3 is TGTGCCAGCAGGTTTGACTATACATACGAGCAGTACTTC. It encodes CASRFDYTYEQYF.

The chain has TRBV30 and TRBJ2-3; D is unclear. This CDR3 is built from 16 residues. V gave up 0 bases and J gave up 0 bases, with 13 bases separating them. CDR1 GTSNPN and CDR2 SVGIG come from the germline V gene (reference sequence). As DNA, the CDR3 is TGTGCCTGGAGTGTACCCGGCATGACTAGCACAGATACGCAGTATTTT. Residues: CAWSVPGMTSTDTQYF.

The chain links TRBV3-1 (or the pseudogene TRBV3-2) to TRBJ1-2; perhaps TRBD1 as D (5 bases). The CDR3 is 13 amino acids. The V gene's germline CDR1 is LGHDT and CDR2 YNNKEL (reference sequence). The ends were cut back, 4 bases at V and 4 bases at J, with 10 bases in the middle. The DNA of the CDR3 is TGTGCCAGCAGCCCGCCGGGGGTCTATGGCTACACCTTC. Protein product: CASSPPGVYGYTF.

This chain joins TRBV7-9 and TRBJ1-3; 9 nucleotides line up with TRBD1. V trimming: 3 bases; J trimming: 8 bases; junction bases outside the gene matches: 8. The CDR3 has 15 amino acids. Germline V CDR1 and CDR2: SEHNR, FQNEAQ (reference sequence). CDR3 residues: CASSLGDREGHTIYF. CDR3 in DNA: TGTGCCAGCAGCTTGGGGGACAGGGAAGGACACACCATATATTTT. The full variable domain, its missing parts supplied by reference TRBV7-9 and TRBJ1-3, is DTGVSQNPRHKITKRGQNVTFRCDPISEHNRLYWYRQTLGQGPEFLTYFQNEAQLEKSRLLSDRFSAERPKGSFSTLEIQRTEQGDSAMYLCASSLGDREGHTIYFGEGSWLTVV.